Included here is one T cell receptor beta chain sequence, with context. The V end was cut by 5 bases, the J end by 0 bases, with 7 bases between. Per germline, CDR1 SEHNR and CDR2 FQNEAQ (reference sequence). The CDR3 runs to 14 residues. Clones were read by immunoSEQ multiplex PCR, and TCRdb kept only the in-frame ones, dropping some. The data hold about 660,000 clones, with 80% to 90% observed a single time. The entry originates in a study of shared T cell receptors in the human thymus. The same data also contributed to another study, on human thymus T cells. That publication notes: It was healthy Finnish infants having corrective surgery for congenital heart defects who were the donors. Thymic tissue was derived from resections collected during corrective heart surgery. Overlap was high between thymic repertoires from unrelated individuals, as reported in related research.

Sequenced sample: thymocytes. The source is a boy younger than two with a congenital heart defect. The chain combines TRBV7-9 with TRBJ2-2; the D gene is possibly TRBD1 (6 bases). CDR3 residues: CASSGGANTGELFF. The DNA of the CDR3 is TGTGCCAGCAGCGGGGGCGCGAACACCGGGGAGCTGTTTTTT.